This TCR beta chain was identified in a study of cytotoxic CD8 clonotypes in ibrutinib-treated CLL. Study background: In all, 10 to 11 patients were relapsed/refractory, approximately 15 were treatment-naive and approximately 17 were IGHV unmutated. Results showed around 25 partial and 2 complete responses; following median approximately 69 months, approximately 15 remained remitted, about twelve advanced. Overall study findings and caveats: At ibrutinib response, clonality increased, and at progression it declined back toward baseline.

This clone was seen more than once but under ten times. The antigen is unknown. The assay was immunoSEQ multiplex PCR, and TCRdb's table has in-frame clones only and misses some. Among roughly 160,000 clones listed, about 80% were seen once. Trimming stripped 0 bases from V and 7 bases from J, with 10 bases between. There are 14 residues in the CDR3. Germline V gene lookup returns CDR1 GTSNPN and CDR2 SVGIG (reference sequence). The receptor comes from a human donor with chronic lymphocytic leukemia. The sequencing used PBMCs, collected after 24 months of ibrutinib treatment. The rearrangement joins TRBV30 to TRBJ1-6; possible D gene TRBD1, 5 bases. CDR3 residues: CAWSVHGGNSPLHF. The CDR3 bases are TGTGCCTGGAGTGTACACGGGGGGAATTCACCCCTCCACTTT.